These T cell receptor beta chains were read from a single sample in a study of T-cell reconstitution after alpha-beta-depleted transplantation in children. In TCRdb, the PCR reads were re-called with MiXCR into one record per CDR3 protein. The table includes hundreds of thousands of distinct CDR3 sequences, 23% detected once. Sequences were derived from PBMCs, mostly from graft donor cells, sampled 360 days after TCRalphabeta/CD19-depleted stem cell transplant. These TCRs come from a boy in the first two years of life who had a stem cell transplant for acute myeloid leukemia, so the T cells may come from the graft donor. The CDR3 runs from the conserved cysteine through the conserved F or W. The D gene is left open where the match is weak. Not all rows give a size; the values are once, few, many and, for expanded clones, a class.

d_gene: TRBD2
v_gene: TRBV6-5
abundance: NA
j_gene: TRBJ2-3
CDR3aa: CASSYRTGTSADTQYF
CDR3nt: TGTGCCAGCAGTTACCGAACGGGGACTAGTGCAGATACGCAGTATTTT

d_gene: NA
v_gene: TRBV7-2
abundance: many
j_gene: TRBJ2-1
CDR3aa: CASSLGVRTTDNEQFF
CDR3nt: TGTGCCAGCAGCTTAGGAGTTAGGACGACCGACAATGAGCAGTTCTTC

d_gene: TRBD2
v_gene: TRBV24-1
abundance: NA
j_gene: TRBJ2-1
CDR3aa: CATASTSVYNEQFF
CDR3nt: TGTGCCACCGCGAGTACTAGCGTTTACAATGAGCAGTTCTTC

d_gene: NA
v_gene: TRBV5-1
abundance: NA
j_gene: TRBJ2-2
CDR3aa: CASSFLSANTGELFF
CDR3nt: TGCGCCAGCAGCTTTCTTTCCGCGAACACCGGGGAGCTGTTTTTT

d_gene: NA
v_gene: TRBV29-1
abundance: NA
j_gene: TRBJ1-2
CDR3aa: CSVQGYGGGYTF
CDR3nt: TGCAGCGTTCAGGGGTATGGTGGTGGCTACACCTTC

d_gene: NA
v_gene: TRBV19
abundance: many
j_gene: TRBJ2-3
CDR3aa: CASSIGVPSTDTQYF
CDR3nt: TGTGCCAGTAGTATCGGTGTGCCTAGCACAGATACGCAGTATTTT

d_gene: NA
v_gene: TRBV30
abundance: NA
j_gene: TRBJ2-7
CDR3aa: CAWSRGDSETYEQYF
CDR3nt: TGTGCCTGGAGCAGGGGGGACAGCGAGACCTACGAGCAGTACTTC

d_gene: TRBD1
v_gene: TRBV20-1
abundance: NA
j_gene: TRBJ2-3
CDR3aa: CSASPGTGVTDTQYF
CDR3nt: TGCAGTGCTAGCCCTGGGACAGGGGTAACAGATACGCAGTATTTT

d_gene: NA
v_gene: TRBV14
abundance: many
j_gene: TRBJ2-5
CDR3aa: CASSQVSNQETQYF
CDR3nt: TGTGCCAGCAGCCAAGTCTCAAACCAAGAGACCCAGTACTTC

d_gene: TRBD1
v_gene: TRBV20-1
abundance: NA
j_gene: TRBJ1-1
CDR3aa: CSANNPQGGTEAFF
CDR3nt: TGCAGTGCTAACAATCCACAGGGGGGCACTGAAGCTTTCTTT

d_gene: TRBD1
v_gene: TRBV6-6
abundance: NA
j_gene: TRBJ2-7
CDR3aa: CASKKGAGEQYF
CDR3nt: TGTGCCAGCAAGAAGGGGGCAGGGGAGCAGTACTTC

d_gene: TRBD1
v_gene: TRBV9
abundance: many
j_gene: TRBJ2-7
CDR3aa: CASSAGDRVTYEQYF
CDR3nt: TGTGCCAGCAGCGCCGGGGACAGGGTGACCTACGAGCAGTACTTC

d_gene: NA
v_gene: TRBV5-4
abundance: NA
j_gene: TRBJ2-6
CDR3aa: CASSLRGGASDLRANVLTF
CDR3nt: TGTGCCAGCAGCTTGAGGGGGGGGGCGTCCGACTTGCGGGCCAACGTCCTGACTTTC

d_gene: NA
v_gene: TRBV29-1
abundance: few
j_gene: TRBJ2-7
CDR3aa: CSPRNGDSRDYEQYF
CDR3nt: TGCAGCCCCCGCAATGGGGACTCCAGGGACTACGAGCAGTACTTC

d_gene: NA
v_gene: TRBV7-2
abundance: many
j_gene: TRBJ2-5
CDR3aa: CASSIEGSPPETQYF
CDR3nt: TGTGCCAGCAGCATAGAGGGGAGCCCCCCGGAGACCCAGTACTTC

d_gene: NA
v_gene: TRBV20-1
abundance: many
j_gene: TRBJ2-5
CDR3aa: CSASFGETQYF
CDR3nt: TGCAGTGCTAGCTTCGGAGAGACCCAGTACTTC

d_gene: NA
v_gene: TRBV7-8
abundance: many
j_gene: TRBJ2-7
CDR3aa: CASRAGGEQYF
CDR3nt: TGTGCCAGCAGGGCCGGGGGCGAGCAGTACTTC

d_gene: NA
v_gene: TRBV6-5
abundance: few
j_gene: TRBJ1-6
CDR3aa: CASSYGSASYNSPLHF
CDR3nt: TGTGCCAGCAGTTACGGGTCAGCTTCCTATAATTCACCCCTCCACTTT

d_gene: NA
v_gene: TRBV6-5
abundance: few
j_gene: TRBJ1-6
CDR3aa: CASSYGGRDSPLHF
CDR3nt: TGTGCCAGCAGTTACGGGGGGAGGGATTCACCCCTCCACTTT

d_gene: TRBD2
v_gene: TRBV15
abundance: NA
j_gene: TRBJ2-5
CDR3aa: CATSSLRGIETQYF
CDR3nt: TGTGCCACCAGCAGCCTGCGGGGGATTGAGACCCAGTACTTC

d_gene: NA
v_gene: TRBV12-3/TRBV12-4
abundance: NA
j_gene: TRBJ1-5
CDR3aa: CASSRHLISNQPQHF
CDR3nt: TGTGCCAGCAGCCGACACTTGATCAGCAATCAGCCCCAGCATTTT

d_gene: NA
v_gene: TRBV30
abundance: NA
j_gene: TRBJ2-3
CDR3aa: CAPSRGEHTDTQYF
CDR3nt: TGTGCCCCGTCCCGTGGAGAACACACAGATACGCAGTATTTT

d_gene: NA
v_gene: TRBV20-1
abundance: many
j_gene: TRBJ2-5
CDR3aa: CSASFGERRKETQYF
CDR3nt: TGCAGTGCTTCCTTCGGGGAGCGGAGAAAAGAGACCCAGTACTTC

d_gene: TRBD1
v_gene: TRBV7-3
abundance: NA
j_gene: TRBJ1-2
CDR3aa: CASSPGTGGKGYTF
CDR3nt: TGTGCCAGCAGCCCTGGGACAGGGGGCAAAGGCTACACCTTC

d_gene: TRBD2
v_gene: TRBV12-3/TRBV12-4
abundance: NA
j_gene: TRBJ2-5
CDR3aa: CASSLGALAGFQETQYF
CDR3nt: TGTGCCAGCAGTTTAGGGGCCCTAGCGGGTTTCCAAGAGACCCAGTACTTC

d_gene: NA
v_gene: TRBV4-2
abundance: NA
j_gene: TRBJ1-5
CDR3aa: CASSQAGIAGTTFYSNQPQHF
CDR3nt: TGTGCCAGCAGCCAAGCAGGAATAGCAGGGACGACCTTCTATAGCAATCAGCCCCAGCATTTT

d_gene: NA
v_gene: TRBV12-3/TRBV12-4
abundance: NA
j_gene: TRBJ2-1
CDR3aa: CASSPRPGAAGSYNEQFF
CDR3nt: TGTGCCAGCAGCCCAAGACCGGGGGCGGCAGGGTCCTACAATGAGCAGTTCTTC

d_gene: TRBD1
v_gene: TRBV29-1
abundance: many
j_gene: TRBJ2-7
CDR3aa: CSVADTGGTYEQYF
CDR3nt: TGCAGCGTTGCAGACACAGGGGGAACGTACGAGCAGTACTTC

d_gene: NA
v_gene: TRBV12-3/TRBV12-4
abundance: NA
j_gene: TRBJ1-2
CDR3aa: CASSLEAGGDGYTF
CDR3nt: TGTGCCAGCAGTTTAGAGGCGGGAGGCGATGGCTACACCTTC

d_gene: NA
v_gene: TRBV20-1
abundance: NA
j_gene: TRBJ2-2
CDR3aa: CSALRTGELFF
CDR3nt: TGCAGTGCCCTCAGAACCGGGGAGCTGTTTTTT

d_gene: TRBD1
v_gene: TRBV29-1
abundance: many
j_gene: TRBJ2-7
CDR3aa: CSVGRGQGYEQYF
CDR3nt: TGCAGCGTTGGCCGGGGACAGGGCTACGAGCAGTACTTC

d_gene: NA
v_gene: TRBV18
abundance: NA
j_gene: TRBJ2-7
CDR3aa: CASSPGEAQYF
CDR3nt: TGTGCCAGCTCACCGGGGGAGGCGCAGTACTTC

d_gene: TRBD1
v_gene: TRBV5-1
abundance: many
j_gene: TRBJ1-5
CDR3aa: CASSWTGWPQHF
CDR3nt: TGCGCCAGCAGCTGGACAGGGTGGCCCCAGCATTTT

d_gene: NA
v_gene: TRBV6-5
abundance: few
j_gene: TRBJ2-5
CDR3aa: CASSQQGETQYF
CDR3nt: TGTGCCAGCAGTCAGCAGGGGGAGACCCAGTACTTC

d_gene: NA
v_gene: TRBV6-5
abundance: once
j_gene: TRBJ1-3
CDR3aa: CASSYEGVSGNTIYF
CDR3nt: TGTGCCAGCAGTTACGAGGGAGTCTCTGGAAACACCATATATTTT

d_gene: TRBD2
v_gene: TRBV9
abundance: few
j_gene: TRBJ2-5
CDR3aa: CASSVDGGAWLETQYF
CDR3nt: TGTGCCAGCAGCGTAGACGGGGGGGCTTGGTTGGAGACCCAGTACTTC

d_gene: NA
v_gene: TRBV29-1
abundance: NA
j_gene: TRBJ2-5
CDR3aa: CSVDYSGGAPQETQYF
CDR3nt: TGCAGCGTTGATTATTCGGGTGGCGCCCCCCAAGAGACCCAGTACTTC

d_gene: TRBD1
v_gene: TRBV5-1
abundance: many
j_gene: TRBJ2-3
CDR3aa: CASSFHRGDTQYF
CDR3nt: TGCGCCAGCAGCTTCCACAGGGGAGATACGCAGTATTTT

d_gene: NA
v_gene: TRBV29-1
abundance: many
j_gene: TRBJ2-6
CDR3aa: CSVADLSGANVLTF
CDR3nt: TGCAGCGTTGCAGACCTCTCTGGGGCCAACGTCCTGACTTTC

d_gene: TRBD2
v_gene: TRBV11-2
abundance: few
j_gene: TRBJ2-5
CDR3aa: CASSLGPGLAGEETQYF
CDR3nt: TGTGCCAGCAGCTTAGGACCCGGACTAGCGGGGGAAGAGACCCAGTACTTC

d_gene: NA
v_gene: TRBV6-5
abundance: NA
j_gene: TRBJ2-2
CDR3aa: CASSSSGVSGELFF
CDR3nt: TGTGCCAGCAGTTCATCCGGGGTTTCCGGGGAGCTGTTTTTT

d_gene: TRBD1
v_gene: TRBV9
abundance: many
j_gene: TRBJ2-3
CDR3aa: CASSFSGGGTDTQYF
CDR3nt: TGTGCCAGCAGCTTCTCAGGGGGCGGCACAGATACGCAGTATTTT

d_gene: NA
v_gene: TRBV6-5
abundance: NA
j_gene: TRBJ2-3
CDR3aa: CASSYAWADTQYF
CDR3nt: TGTGCCAGCAGTTACGCTTGGGCAGATACGCAGTATTTT

d_gene: TRBD1
v_gene: TRBV28
abundance: few
j_gene: TRBJ1-3
CDR3aa: CASRPRTGSGNTIYF
CDR3nt: TGTGCCAGCAGGCCCCGGACAGGCTCTGGAAACACCATATATTTT

d_gene: TRBD2
v_gene: TRBV6-1
abundance: few
j_gene: TRBJ2-1
CDR3aa: CASSPTPLAGGRSEQFF
CDR3nt: TGTGCCAGCAGTCCCACCCCGTTAGCGGGGGGGCGGAGTGAGCAGTTCTTC

d_gene: NA
v_gene: TRBV5-1
abundance: many
j_gene: TRBJ2-1
CDR3aa: CASSLAGDGANEQFF
CDR3nt: TGCGCCAGCAGCTTGGCCGGGGACGGGGCCAATGAGCAGTTCTTC

d_gene: NA
v_gene: TRBV12-3/TRBV12-4
abundance: few
j_gene: TRBJ2-7
CDR3aa: CASTPDYHYEQYF
CDR3nt: TGTGCCAGCACCCCGGACTATCACTACGAGCAGTACTTC

d_gene: TRBD2
v_gene: TRBV6-5
abundance: NA
j_gene: TRBJ2-2
CDR3aa: CASSYLASGDHTGELFF
CDR3nt: TGTGCCAGCAGTTACTTGGCTAGCGGGGACCACACCGGGGAGCTGTTTTTT

d_gene: NA
v_gene: TRBV6-2/TRBV6-3
abundance: many
j_gene: TRBJ2-6
CDR3aa: CASSAISGANVLTF
CDR3nt: TGTGCCAGCAGTGCGATCTCTGGGGCCAACGTCCTGACTTTC

d_gene: NA
v_gene: TRBV21-1
abundance: NA
j_gene: TRBJ2-7
CDR3aa: CASSAARPGSPEQYF
CDR3nt: TGTGCCAGCAGCGCCGCTCGGCCAGGGTCGCCCGAGCAGTACTTC

d_gene: TRBD2
v_gene: TRBV20-1
abundance: NA
j_gene: TRBJ2-3
CDR3aa: CSALAGEYTDTQYF
CDR3nt: TGCAGTGCTTTAGCGGGGGAGTACACAGATACGCAGTATTTT

d_gene: NA
v_gene: TRBV13
abundance: NA
j_gene: TRBJ2-7
CDR3aa: CASSLGRGKYEQYF
CDR3nt: TGTGCCAGCAGCTTAGGACGGGGGAAATACGAGCAGTACTTC

d_gene: TRBD1
v_gene: TRBV20-1
abundance: NA
j_gene: TRBJ1-2
CDR3aa: CSARSRDRGRGYTF
CDR3nt: TGCAGTGCTAGATCCCGGGACAGGGGGCGCGGCTACACCTTC